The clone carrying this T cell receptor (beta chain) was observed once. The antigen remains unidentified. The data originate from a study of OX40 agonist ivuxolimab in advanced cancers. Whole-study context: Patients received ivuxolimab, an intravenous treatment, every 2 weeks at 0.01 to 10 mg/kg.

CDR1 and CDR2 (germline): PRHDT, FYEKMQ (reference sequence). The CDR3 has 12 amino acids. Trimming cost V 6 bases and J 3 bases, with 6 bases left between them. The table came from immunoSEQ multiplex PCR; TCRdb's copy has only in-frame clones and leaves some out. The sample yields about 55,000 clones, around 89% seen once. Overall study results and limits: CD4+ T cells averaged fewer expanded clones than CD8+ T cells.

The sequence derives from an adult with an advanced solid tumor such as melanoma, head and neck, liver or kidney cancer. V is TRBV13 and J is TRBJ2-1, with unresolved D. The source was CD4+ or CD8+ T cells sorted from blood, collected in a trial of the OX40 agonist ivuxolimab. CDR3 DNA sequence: TGTGCCAGCAGTTGGAACTACAATGAGCAGTTCTTC. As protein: CASSWNYNEQFF.